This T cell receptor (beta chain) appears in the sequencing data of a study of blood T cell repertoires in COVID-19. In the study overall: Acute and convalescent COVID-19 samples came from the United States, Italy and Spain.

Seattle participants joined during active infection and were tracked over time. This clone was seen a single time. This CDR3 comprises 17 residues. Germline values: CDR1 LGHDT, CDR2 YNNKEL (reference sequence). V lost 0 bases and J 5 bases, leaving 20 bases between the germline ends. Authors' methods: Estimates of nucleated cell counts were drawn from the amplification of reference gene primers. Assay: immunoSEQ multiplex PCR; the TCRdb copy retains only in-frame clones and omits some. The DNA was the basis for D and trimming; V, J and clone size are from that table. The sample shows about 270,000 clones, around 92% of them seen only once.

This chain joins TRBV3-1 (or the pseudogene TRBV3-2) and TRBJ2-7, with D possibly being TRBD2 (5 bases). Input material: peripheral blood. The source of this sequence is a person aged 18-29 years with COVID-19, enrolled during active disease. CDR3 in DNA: TGTGCCAGCAGCCAAGATATCCTACGGCGGGTTGGTGACGAGCAGTACTTC. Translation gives CASSQDILRRVGDEQYF.